The T cell receptor beta chain under discussion was sequenced for a study of spatial heterogeneity in lung cancer (dated by TCRdb to between 2019 and 2020). Regarding the complete study: Beta-chain transcripts were consistently detected in greater numbers than alpha-chain transcripts, which likely reflected higher beta-chain transcript abundance. In the raw uncorrected reads, each unique combination of TCR and UMI appeared more than ten times on average. In non-small cell lung cancer, the study made a quantitative comparison of TCR alpha and beta repertoires among multiple tumor regions, matched nontumor lung and blood. The study linked features of the TCR repertoire to counts of nonsynonymous mutations, which were determined by whole-exome sequencing of tumor tissue. Both alpha and beta chains were TCR-sequenced in samples taken at surgery, namely 220 tumor regions, 64 matched nontumor lung samples and roughly 56 PBMC samples.

A distance of 6 bases separates the germline ends of V and J, which lose 3 bases and 9 bases respectively. The CDR3 has 12 amino acids, counting the end cysteine and phenylalanine. The CDR3 DNA has 36 bases and is translated from base 1. The germline V gene encodes CDR1 LGHDT and CDR2 YNNKEL (reference sequence). In light of the paper, this sample's time point label describes: sample taken at primary tumor resection. Donors were 72 patients with early-stage, untreated non-small cell lung cancer from the lung TRACERx cohort. For TCR sequencing, whole RNA was extracted from tumor and nontumor lung tissue, or from cryopreserved PBMC samples, and no cell sorting was done. Patients were selected for TCR sequencing only if sufficient RNA was available from at least two tumor regions. In this sample, this clonotype turned up many times. What this receptor recognizes is not known. No much larger clonotype is one base removed from it; base qualities were not supplied.

Overall results and qualifications from the work: Ubiquitous expanded tumor TCRs were found in blood more often at tumor resection than at routine follow-up. Confirming at a functional level the hypothesis that regional TCRs recognize regional mutations was considered to require additional single-cell paired TCR alpha and beta sequencing.

Libraries were constructed by 5' RACE. TCRdb records NextSeq 500 as the sequencer. To allow correction of PCR and sequencing errors, the TCR library protocol tagged every TCR cDNA molecule with a unique molecular identifier. In the original analysis: TCR identification, UMI-based error correction and CDR3 extraction were all carried out with Decombinator tools. Expanded TCRs were defined as those above a frequency of 2 per 1,000, corresponding to the top 1% of the tumor frequency distribution. Renyi diversity was calculated using the R vegan package after each repertoire was subsampled 100 times to 5,000 TCRs. CDR3 similarity networks were built from amino acid triplet string-kernel similarity, connecting CDR3s with pairwise similarity above 0.82. TCRdb trimmed the raw reads at Q25, called clones with MiXCR and kept productive beta chains. All rows with the same CDR3 protein become a single entry with the most common DNA and genes. The authors' filters were not applied to this entry. The sample has about 45,000 distinct CDR3 sequences on record, over 6.5% of them singletons. The ten largest clones represent around 43% of the sample.

The V gene is TRBV3-1 and the J gene is TRBJ1-6; too little of a D gene remains to name it. This receptor was obtained from a female donor with early-stage non-small cell lung cancer. Sample: PBMCs, taken at surgery. Here the CDR3 is given as CASSHRGSPLHF. The DNA reads as follows: TGTGCCAGCAGCCACCGTGGTTCACCCCTCCACTTT.